The source of this TCR beta chain is a study of beta chain features in type 1 diabetes. Isolated RNA was reverse transcribed in full, so expressed TCRB transcripts were sequenced. An average approximately 3.3 million reads came from naive, central memory and regulatory T cell samples. TCRdb keeps only in-frame clones here, not all; method: immunoSEQ multiplex PCR. The sample lists a few hundred thousand clones, about 16% occurring once. This clone was detected a few times. Per germline, CDR1 MDHEN and CDR2 SYDVKM. Deletions cut 6 bases from V and 4 bases from J, with 13 bases between. The CDR3 length is 14 residues. CD45RO/CCR7/CD25/CD127/CD95/CD27 sorting isolated CD4+ naive, central memory, regulatory and stem cell-like memory cells.

The TCR was taken from a woman aged 18 to 35 in good health. Sequencing input: naive CD4+ T cells from blood. The V call is TRBV28, the J call TRBJ2-1, with a possible D match to TRBD1 (6 bases). The CDR3 loop is CASRGLGTYNEQFF. As DNA, the CDR3 is TGTGCCAGCAGGGGGCTCGGGACATACAATGAGCAGTTCTTC. The variable domain in full, completed from reference TRBV28 and TRBJ2-1, reads DVKVTQSSRYLVKRTGEKVFLECVQDMDHENMFWYRQDPGLGLRLIYFSYDVKMKEKGDIPEGYSVSREKKERFSLILESASTNQTSMYLCASRGLGTYNEQFFGPGTRLTVL.